These 21 T cell receptor beta chains share one sample of origin, sequenced in a study of blood T cell repertoires in COVID-19. Produced via immunoSEQ multiplex PCR; TCRdb's table is partial and in-frame only. The data contain roughly 150,000 clones, just under 85% of them singletons. The sequencing sample was made of PBMCs or T cells enriched from blood (not recorded which). These receptors originate from a woman aged 40-49 years who had recovered from COVID-19.

Only one count was recorded for this clone. This chain uses TRBV6-1 with TRBJ1-2; D gene uncertain. The germline V gene encodes CDR1 MNHNS and CDR2 SASEGT. There are 10 residues in the CDR3. Deletions cut 3 bases from V and 7 bases from J, with 3 bases between. The CDR3 DNA is TGTGCCAGCAGTGACCTTGGCTACACCTTC. Translation: CASSDLGYTF.

The V call is TRBV27, the J call TRBJ1-1, with D possibly TRBD1 on 6 matching bases. The germline gives CDR1 MNHEY, CDR2 SMNVEV (reference sequence). V was shortened by 0 bases and J by 1 base, with 6 bases between the two germline ends. CDR3 size: 14 residues. The CDR3: CASSLSTGNTEAFF. CDR3 nucleotide sequence: TGTGCCAGCAGTTTATCGACAGGGAACACTGAAGCTTTCTTT.

The chain is built from TRBV6-1 and TRBJ2-7; the D is unclear. Trimming took off 2 bases at V and 6 bases at J, with 11 bases between the two ends. The CDR3 has 13 residues. CDR1 is MNHNS and CDR2 is SASEGT in the germline V gene. CDR3 DNA: TGTGCCAGCAGTGAATCCCCACTACCCGAGCAGTACTTC. This encodes CASSESPLPEQYF.

The chain uses TRBV2 and TRBJ2-1; 11 bases line up with TRBD2. Germline CDR1 and CDR2: SNHLY and FYNNEI. J lost 8 bases, V lost 7 bases, and 10 bases had no gene match. The CDR3 loop spans 15 amino acids. Here the CDR3 reads CASKPTSGSRDEQFF. The DNA of the CDR3 is TGTGCCAGCAAGCCCACTAGCGGGAGTAGGGATGAGCAGTTCTTC.

In this sample, this clone turned up once. The chain is built from TRBV6-5 and TRBJ2-7; 11 nucleotides agree with TRBD2. CDR1 is MNHEY, CDR2 SVGAGI, per germline. J lost 3 bases, V lost 6 bases, and 7 bases had no gene match. The CDR3 is made up of 15 amino acids. This chain's CDR3 is CASSRRLAGFYEQYF. CDR3 DNA sequence: TGTGCCAGCAGCCGTCGACTAGCGGGATTCTACGAGCAGTACTTC.

This chain connects TRBV5-5 to TRBJ1-6; D is possibly TRBD1 (6 bases). The CDR3 length is 16 residues. Looked up from germline, CDR1 is SGHKS and CDR2 is YYEKEE (reference sequence). Deletions cut 0 bases from V and 7 bases from J, with 14 bases between. The CDR3 DNA reads TGTGCCAGCAGCTTGGGTAGCAGGGGATTAAATTCACCCCTCCACTTT. It translates to CASSLGSRGLNSPLHF.

The chain joins TRBV15 to TRBJ2-5, with D maybe TRBD2 (6 bases). The length of the CDR3 is 15 residues. The V and J ends lost 4 bases and 4 bases respectively, with 16 bases between them. CDR1 is LNHNV and CDR2 is YYDKDF in the germline V gene (reference sequence). The CDR3 nucleotides read TGTGCCACCAGCACTAGTCGGTCGGGAGTAGAGACCCAGTACTTC. This translates into CATSTSRSGVETQYF.

The chain has TRBV19 and TRBJ1-1; D remains unclear. The CDR3 covers 14 residues. CDR1 LNHDA and CDR2 SQIVND come from the germline V gene (reference sequence). V lost 4 bases and J 1 base, leaving 10 bases between the germline ends. The DNA of the CDR3 is TGTGCCAGTAGTAGGTCCAGGCGGAACACTGAAGCTTTCTTT. Its translation is CASSRSRRNTEAFF.

A few counts support this clone. The rearrangement links TRBV18 to TRBJ2-7; TRBD1 matches at 8 bases. Germline CDR1 is KGHSH and CDR2 is LQKENI. The CDR3 is 14 residues long. Trimming removed 6 bases from V and 4 bases from J; junction bases left unmatched: 8. CDR3 region: CASSPGQGRYEQYF. CDR3 sequence (DNA): TGTGCCAGCTCCCCTGGACAGGGTAGATACGAGCAGTACTTC.

The chain carries TRBV15 and TRBJ1-6; tentatively, D is TRBD1 (5 bases). Trimming stripped 8 bases from V and 7 bases from J, with 15 bases between. This CDR3 has 14 residues. The germline gives CDR1 LNHNV, CDR2 YYDKDF (reference sequence). The CDR3 DNA reads as TGTGCCACCCGCCAGGGCTTGAGCAATTCACCCCTCCACTTT. Residues: CATRQGLSNSPLHF.

This chain joins TRBV6-5 and TRBJ2-2, with a possible D match to TRBD2 (6 bases). The CDR3 has 13 residues. Trimming stripped 8 bases from V and 6 bases from J, with 13 bases between. Germline V gives CDR1 MNHEY, CDR2 SVGAGI. CDR3 sequence reads: CASSMSGPGELFF. The CDR3 nucleotides are TGTGCCAGCTCTATGAGCGGGCCCGGGGAGCTGTTTTTT.

This chain links TRBV29-1 with TRBJ1-3, with D perhaps matching TRBD1 (6 bases). The ends were cut back, 7 bases at V and 0 bases at J, with 16 bases in the middle. The CDR3 consists of 15 residues. Germline V gene data show CDR1 as SQVTM and CDR2 as ANQGSEA. The CDR3 coding sequence is TGCAGCGGATTACAGGGTACGAGCTCTGGAAACACCATATATTTT. Translating it yields CSGLQGTSSGNTIYF. Filled out from reference TRBV29-1 and TRBJ1-3, the complete variable domain reads SAVISQKPSRDICQRGTSLTIQCQVDSQVTMMFWYRQQPGQSLTLIATANQGSEATYESGFVIDKFPISRPNLTFSTLTVSNMSPEDSSIYLCSGLQGTSSGNTIYFGEGSWLTVV.

This clone has just a few counts. The V call is TRBV24-1, the J call TRBJ1-4; perhaps TRBD1 as D (6 bases). Trimming took off 4 bases at V and 0 bases at J, with 20 bases between the two ends. The V gene's germline CDR1 is KGHDR and CDR2 SFDVKD. The length of the CDR3 is 19 residues. CDR3 amino acids: CATSEENRVGPPTNEKLFF. As DNA, the CDR3 is TGTGCCACCAGTGAGGAGAACAGGGTCGGGCCCCCAACTAATGAAAAACTGTTTTTT.

The rearrangement links TRBV10-3 to TRBJ1-1; D is perhaps TRBD1 (6 bases). The germline V and J ends were trimmed by 6 bases and 0 bases, with 17 bases remaining between them. This CDR3 spans 16 amino acids. Germline V gene sequence: CDR1 ENHRY, CDR2 SYGVKD. CDR3 amino acids: CAISPVAGALNTEAFF. The CDR3 DNA sequence: TGTGCCATCAGCCCGGTGGCAGGGGCACTGAACACTGAAGCTTTCTTT.

The rearrangement uses TRBV19 and TRBJ1-5, with D perhaps TRBD1 (6 bases). The CDR3 spans 16 residues. CDR1 is LNHDA and CDR2 is SQIVND in the germline V gene (reference sequence). V lost 10 bases, J lost 2 bases, and 21 bases lay in between. The CDR3 loop is CATNSQGDVGNQPQHF. As DNA, the CDR3 is TGTGCCACTAATTCACAGGGCGACGTCGGCAATCAGCCCCAGCATTTT. Full variable domain (missing parts from reference TRBV19 and TRBJ1-5): DGGITQSPKYLFRKEGQNVTLSCEQNLNHDAMYWYRQDPGQGLRLIYYSQIVNDFQKGDIAEGYSVSREKKESFPLTVTSAQKNPTAFYLCATNSQGDVGNQPQHFGDGTRLSIL.

J is TRBJ2-3 and V is TRBV5-1; 9 nucleotides agree with TRBD2. Germline CDR1 reads SGHRS; CDR2 reads YFSETQ. The J segment lost 1 base and the V segment lost 2 bases, leaving 11 bases of the junction unmatched. CDR3 length: 18 residues. CDR3 residues: CASSFWRGGGEGTDTQYF. In nucleotides, the CDR3 is TGCGCCAGCAGCTTCTGGCGGGGGGGCGGTGAGGGCACAGATACGCAGTATTTT. The full variable domain, in which reference TRBV5-1 and TRBJ2-3 provide the parts outside the CDR3, is KAGVTQTPRYLIKTRGQQVTLSCSPISGHRSVSWYQQTPGQGLQFLFEYFSETQRNKGNFPGRFSGRQFSNSRSEMNVSTLELGDSALYLCASSFWRGGGEGTDTQYFGPGTRLTVL.

This rearrangement joins TRBV5-1 to TRBJ1-1; D might be TRBD1 (5 bases). V lost 1 base to trimming and J lost 0 bases, with 10 bases between them. CDR1 SGHRS and CDR2 YFSETQ come from the germline V gene. The CDR3 runs to 15 residues. CDR3 residues: CASSLSVGVNTEAFF. Here the CDR3 DNA reads TGCGCCAGCAGCTTGAGCGTAGGGGTGAACACTGAAGCTTTCTTT.

V is TRBV19 and J is TRBJ1-1, with D possibly TRBD1 on 6 matching bases. V was trimmed by 8 bases and J by 5 bases, leaving 21 bases between them. Per germline, CDR1 LNHDA and CDR2 SQIVND (reference sequence). The CDR3 has 15 residues. The CDR3 sequence: CASRYPGHRITEAFF. CDR3 coding DNA: TGTGCCAGTCGTTATCCGGGACACAGAATTACTGAAGCTTTCTTT.

The gene calls are TRBV7-8 and TRBJ2-3; TRBD2 aligns across 13 bases. The length of the CDR3 is 15 residues. Per the germline V gene, CDR1 is SGHVS and CDR2 is FQNEAQ. V was clipped by 5 bases and J by 4 bases; unmatched bases: 3. The CDR3 bases are TGTGCCAGCAGCCGGACTAGCGGGAGCGCAGATACGCAGTATTTT. It specifies CASSRTSGSADTQYF.

This chain uses TRBV11-1 with TRBJ2-4; possibly TRBD1 for D (5 bases). V was shortened by 5 bases and J by 10 bases, with 24 bases between the two germline ends. The germline CDR1 and CDR2 sequences are SGHAT and FQDESV (reference sequence). This CDR3 is built from 16 residues. CDR3 protein: CASSGRAREEANIQYF. The CDR3 DNA is TGTGCCAGCAGCGGCAGGGCCCGAGAAGAGGCTAATATTCAGTACTTC.

This chain connects TRBV30 to TRBJ2-6; tentative D call: TRBD2 (6 bases). CDR1 and CDR2 (germline): GTSNPN, SVGIG (reference sequence). Trimming pared 0 bases from V and 2 bases from J, leaving 8 bases between. The CDR3 is 15 residues long. The CDR3 spells CAWSVRLAGANVLTF. The CDR3 DNA follows: TGTGCCTGGAGTGTCCGACTAGCTGGGGCCAACGTCCTGACTTTC. The complete variable domain, with remaining parts taken from reference TRBV30 and TRBJ2-6, reads SQTIHQWPATLVQPVGSPLSLECTVEGTSNPNLYWYRQAAGRGLQLLFYSVGIGQISSEVPQNLSASRPQDRQFILSSKKLLLSDSGFYLCAWSVRLAGANVLTFGAGSRLTVL.